This T cell receptor beta chain was observed in a study of beta chain features in type 1 diabetes. Concerning this clone: Its antigen remains unknown.

The investigators reverse transcribed all of the isolated RNA, so they sequenced expressed TCRB transcripts. Clones were sequenced by immunoSEQ multiplex PCR, and TCRdb holds only the in-frame ones, with some missing. The repertoire has just over 450,000 clones, around 30% of them found once; the top ten carry around 0.065%. CDR1 and CDR2 from the germline V gene are SEHNR and FQNEAQ (reference sequence). Trimming shortened V by 5 bases and J by 0 bases, and 8 bases separated the two germline ends. The CDR3 runs 14 residues. Notes on the study in general: These data did not resolve whether HLA type affects TCRB rearrangement. Shortening that was moderate but significant affected the TCRB CDR3s of Type 1 diabetes patients in all four CD4+ subsets. Lower insertion and higher deletion counts appeared at VDJ junctions in type 1 diabetes patients. Because the template was cDNA, high-expressing cells might be over-represented.

The sequenced sample consisted of naive CD4+ T cells from blood. The chain uses TRBV7-9 and TRBJ1-5; possible D gene TRBD1, 5 bases. The TCR originated in a man between 18 and 29 years old in good health. CDR3 sequence: CASSPGASNQPQHF. In DNA form, the CDR3 reads TGTGCCAGCAGCCCCGGGGCTAGCAATCAGCCCCAGCATTTT. Variable domain in full (rest from reference TRBV7-9 and TRBJ1-5): DTGVSQNPRHKITKRGQNVTFRCDPISEHNRLYWYRQTLGQGPEFLTYFQNEAQLEKSRLLSDRFSAERPKGSFSTLEIQRTEQGDSAMYLCASSPGASNQPQHFGDGTRLSIL.